This T cell receptor beta chain was retrieved from a study of CD8 T cells in ankylosing spondylitis. Whole-study findings and limits: Disease-linked clones, CD8+, were relatively rare in peripheral blood. Typical of ankylosing spondylitis blood, it appeared, was a TCR beta motif of eight highly homologous variants. Previously reported in reactive arthritis synovial fluid and blood were some of the motif variants.

This clonotype was counted many times. Its specificity is not known. Germline loops: CDR1 ENHRY, CDR2 SYGVKD. The CDR3 spans 15 residues. V dropped 0 bases and J dropped 1 base, with 9 bases sitting between them. TCRdb re-derived calls from the 5' RACE reads in MiXCR, one entry per CDR3 protein. The data show approximately 300,000 distinct CDR3 sequences, around 18% seen once. Specimen: blood, either unsorted or a sorted T cell fraction (not recorded which). This receptor was obtained from a male donor with ankylosing spondylitis or in good health (not recorded which). The J gene is TRBJ2-5, the V gene TRBV10-3; D is undetermined. The CDR3 sequence: CAISESARGQETQYF. In DNA form, the CDR3 reads TGTGCCATCAGTGAGTCTGCTCGTGGCCAAGAGACCCAGTACTTC.